This TCR beta chain derives from a study of blood T cell repertoires in COVID-19. About the study: Sources were T cells, B-cell-depleted T cells, or PBMCs; the material itself was cDNA or gDNA.

Clones were read by immunoSEQ multiplex PCR, and TCRdb kept only the in-frame ones, dropping some. The table has roughly 150,000 clones, 80% to 90% seen once. The CDR3 runs to 13 residues. The germline CDR1 and CDR2 sequences are MNHNY and SVGAGI (reference sequence). V was clipped by 10 bases and J by 4 bases; unmatched bases: 7. This receptor was identified in a woman aged 70-85 years with acute or convalescent COVID-19. Sequencing was carried out using peripheral blood. The chain is built from TRBV6-6 and TRBJ1-2; 9 nucleotides match TRBD1. Written as DNA, the CDR3 is TGTGCCACCGCCGGGACAGGGTTCTATGGCTACACCTTC. It encodes CATAGTGFYGYTF.